The 8 T cell receptor beta chains given below trace back to one sample, sequenced in a study of blood T cells in healthy people across ages. Together with a sample-barcoded 5' primer, a J-beta primer mix was included in a second PCR lasting roughly 6 to 12 cycles. MiXCR, run by TCRdb on the 5' RACE reads, gives a single entry per CDR3 protein. The sample has around 1.7 million distinct CDR3 sequences; 28% are singletons. The sequenced material came from blood. The receptors stem from a woman aged 30 to 39 in good health.

There are a few counts of this clonotype. The chain couples TRBV7-6 to TRBJ2-1; D not certain. Germline assignment: CDR1 SGHVS and CDR2 FNYEAQ. The V end lost 1 base, the J end lost 4 bases, and 8 bases lay between the germline ends. The CDR3 runs 14 residues. Here the CDR3 reads CASSLESEYNEQFF. Written as DNA, the CDR3 is TGTGCCAGCAGCTTAGAGTCTGAGTACAATGAGCAGTTCTTC.

Regarding this clonotype: This could be a read error, since a much larger clone is one nucleotide away. The chain's CDR3 is CSATGTGNTYEQFF. CDR3 DNA: TGCAGTGCTACCGGGACAGGGAACACCTACGAGCAGTTCTTC. V and J are TRBV20-1 and TRBJ2-1, with 9 bases that match TRBD1. The CDR3 spans 14 residues. Trimming cost V 4 bases and J 10 bases; bases outside gene matches: 11. Germline assignment: CDR1 DFQATT and CDR2 SNEGSKA (reference sequence).

This clonotype was recorded many times. The junction departs from the called germline gene at one end, perhaps through a read error. The chain recombines TRBV5-1 with TRBJ2-3, with 14 bases lining up with TRBD2. The CDR3 covers 16 residues. Germline CDR1 reads SGHRS; CDR2 reads YFSETQ. The CDR3 loop is CASSPGLAGVTDTQYF. In DNA form, the CDR3 reads TGTGCCAGCAGTCCGGGACTAGCGGGAGTCACAGATACGCAGTATTTT.

This chain links TRBV2 with TRBJ1-4; D uncertain. CDR3 size: 17 residues. Looked up from germline, CDR1 is SNHLY and CDR2 is FYNNEI. Trimming cost V 0 bases and J 5 bases, with 16 bases left between them. The CDR3 nucleotides read TGTGCCAGCAGTGAAGCGCTTCGGAAACCTCCGAATGAAAAACTGTTTTTT. Its protein is CASSEALRKPPNEKLFF. Full variable domain (missing parts from reference TRBV2 and TRBJ1-4): EPEVTQTPSHQVTQMGQEVILRCVPISNHLYFYWYRQILGQKVEFLVSFYNNEISEKSEIFDDQFSVERPDGSNFTLKIRSTKLEDSAMYFCASSEALRKPPNEKLFFGSGTQLSVL.

This clonotype was detected ten times or more. This chain joins TRBV7-2 and TRBJ1-6; D unresolved. Trimming shortened V by 5 bases and J by 5 bases, and 10 bases separated the two germline ends. In germline, CDR1 is SGHTA, CDR2 FQGNSA. This CDR3 spans 14 amino acids. The CDR3 sequence: CASSLTGNNSPLHF. CDR3 bases: TGTGCCAGCAGCCTGACGGGGAATAATTCACCCCTCCACTTT. Filled out from reference TRBV7-2 and TRBJ1-6, the complete variable domain reads GAGVSQSPSNKVTEKGKDVELRCDPISGHTALYWYRQSLGQGLEFLIYFQGNSAPDKSGLPSDRFSAERTGGSVSTLTIQRTQQEDSAVYLCASSLTGNNSPLHFGNGTRLTVT.

The chain has TRBV21-1 and TRBJ2-3; TRBD1 is taken as the D call from the table, unchecked against the DNA. TRBV21-1 is a known pseudogene. This CDR3 contains 13 residues. CDR3 protein: CTSSIGDGDTQYF. The CDR3 nucleotides read TGTACCAGCAGTATAGGGGATGGAGATACGCAGTATTTT.

DNA for the CDR3: TGCAGTGCAACAAGGACGGGAACTGAAGCTTTCTTT. Its protein is CSATRTGTEAFF. J is TRBJ1-1 and V is TRBV20-1; D gene uncertain. Germline V gene sequence: CDR1 DFQATT, CDR2 SNEGSKA (reference sequence). The V and J ends lost 6 bases and 5 bases respectively, with 13 bases between them. The CDR3 has 12 residues.

The V gene is TRBV6-2 or TRBV6-3, the J gene TRBJ1-1, with TRBD1 as a possible D gene (5 bases). Trimming took 9 bases from V and 3 from J, leaving 17 bases between them. CDR3 size: 14 residues. From germline, CDR1 is MNHEY and CDR2 SVGEGT. CDR3 sequence: CASNQRGLDTEAFF. CDR3 nucleotide sequence: TGTGCCAGTAACCAGAGGGGATTGGACACTGAAGCTTTCTTT.